What follows are 30 T cell receptor beta chains derived from one specimen sequenced in a study of OX40 agonist ivuxolimab in advanced cancers. Produced via immunoSEQ multiplex PCR; TCRdb's table is partial and in-frame only. The sample has about 81,000 clones, more than 75% seen once; the top ten hold about 0.52%. The sequences come from CD4+ or CD8+ T cells sorted from blood, collected in a trial of the OX40 agonist ivuxolimab. The receptors here all came from an adult with an advanced solid tumor such as melanoma, head and neck, liver or kidney cancer.

On this clone: No conserved phenylalanine or tryptophan ends this CDR3, so it is likely a read error. The CDR3 sequence is CASSISLWNSPLHL. CDR3 nucleotide sequence: TGTGCCAGTAGTATTAGTCTGTGGAATTCACCCCTCCACCTT. The chain joins TRBV19 to TRBJ1-6; D call uncertain. With 3 bases removed from V and 7 bases from J, the gap between germline ends came to 10 bases. Germline V gene data show CDR1 as LNHDA and CDR2 as SQIVND (reference sequence). The CDR3 runs to 14 residues.

The chain links TRBV20-1 to TRBJ1-1; D is undetermined. Germline CDR1 reads DFQATT; CDR2 reads SNEGSKA (reference sequence). This CDR3 is built from 11 residues. V was clipped by 5 bases and J by 5 bases, with 9 bases between them. The CDR3 region has the DNA TGCAGTGCTTTCTCCCGAACTGAAGCTTTCTTT. Its translation is CSAFSRTEAFF.

In its sample, this clone was seen a few times. This chain links TRBV19 with TRBJ2-5; 12 bases fit TRBD2. V shed 3 bases, J shed 4 bases, and the junction held 6 bases outside the gene matches. The germline gives CDR1 LNHDA, CDR2 SQIVND (reference sequence). This CDR3 is built from 16 residues. The CDR3 DNA is TGTGCCAGTAGTATTAGGCTAGCGGGGGGGATAGAGACCCAGTACTTC. Its protein is CASSIRLAGGIETQYF.

The CDR3 DNA reads TGTGCCAGCAGTTACGGGACGGATCCCACTGAAGCTTTCTTT. Translated: CASSYGTDPTEAFF. The J gene is TRBJ1-1, the V gene TRBV6-5, with D tentatively TRBD1 (5 bases). Germline V lookup: CDR1 MNHEY, CDR2 SVGAGI. CDR3 length: 14 residues. V gave up 2 bases and J gave up 4 bases, with 11 bases separating them.

The genes are TRBV2 and TRBJ1-2; TRBD1 matches 7 bases. J was trimmed by 4 bases and V by 6 bases; bases with no gene match: 2. Germline lookup yields CDR1 SNHLY and CDR2 FYNNEI. The CDR3 is 12 amino acids. The CDR3 nucleotides are TGTGCCAGCAGCTCAGGGGGCTATGGCTACACCTTC. The encoded protein is CASSSGGYGYTF.

The V call is TRBV2, the J call TRBJ1-5; D gene ambiguous. Trimming left V 8 bases short and J 3 bases short, with 17 bases between. The CDR3 runs to 15 residues. Germline assignment: CDR1 SNHLY and CDR2 FYNNEI. CDR3 amino acids: CASSVEGAHNQPQHF. CDR3 sequence (DNA): TGTGCCAGCTCAGTAGAGGGCGCCCACAATCAGCCCCAGCATTTT.

This chain connects TRBV30 to TRBJ1-2; a weak D match, TRBD1 (5 bases). The CDR3 totals 17 residues. Germline CDR1 reads GTSNPN; CDR2 reads SVGIG (reference sequence). Trimming cost V 0 bases and J 4 bases, with 21 bases left between them. CDR3 amino acids: CAWSVLFRGERSYGYTF. CDR3 in DNA: TGTGCCTGGAGTGTATTGTTTCGGGGGGAAAGATCCTATGGCTACACCTTC. The variable domain in full, with the rest retrieved from reference TRBV30 and TRBJ1-2, is SQTIHQWPATLVQPVGSPLSLECTVEGTSNPNLYWYRQAAGRGLQLLFYSVGIGQISSEVPQNLSASRPQDRQFILSSKKLLLSDSGFYLCAWSVLFRGERSYGYTFGSGTRLTVV.

The rearrangement uses TRBV6-5 and TRBJ1-1, with no clear D. The CDR3 loop spans 16 amino acids. CDR1 MNHEY and CDR2 SVGAGI come from the germline V gene. V was cut by 0 bases and J by 1 base, with 12 bases left in between. The CDR3: CASSYSILAGNTEAFF. CDR3 bases: TGTGCCAGCAGTTACTCGATCTTGGCAGGGAACACTGAAGCTTTCTTT.

The chain employs TRBV7-9 and TRBJ1-1; D is possibly TRBD1 (5 bases). The germline gives CDR1 SEHNR, CDR2 FQNEAQ (reference sequence). The CDR3 length is 13 residues. The V and J ends lost 0 bases and 10 bases respectively, with 12 bases between them. CDR3 DNA sequence: TGTGCCAGCAGCTTAGCACAGGCCATGACAGCTTTCTTT. It is translated as CASSLAQAMTAFF.

The chain employs TRBV6-5 and TRBJ2-5; the D gene is possibly TRBD2 (7 bases). The germline V and J ends were trimmed by 5 bases and 5 bases, with 12 bases remaining between them. The CDR3 has 13 amino acids. The V gene's germline CDR1 is MNHEY and CDR2 SVGAGI. The CDR3 bases are TGTGCCAGCAGTCTCGGGGGGCAGGAGACCCAGTACTTC. Protein product: CASSLGGQETQYF.

V and J are TRBV6-6 and TRBJ1-2; D gene unclear. V lost 6 bases and J lost 0, with 5 bases in between. Germline V gives CDR1 MNHNY, CDR2 SVGAGI (reference sequence). The CDR3 is made up of 12 amino acids. The CDR3 spells CASSPPNYGYTF. The CDR3 DNA reads TGTGCCAGCAGCCCACCTAACTATGGCTACACCTTC.

The chain carries TRBV5-1 and TRBJ2-7; D is ambiguous. The germline V gene has CDR1 SGHRS and CDR2 YFSETQ. The CDR3 runs 14 residues. Between the trimmed V and J ends, which lost 5 bases and 0 bases, there was a span of 12 bases. CDR3 sequence (DNA): TGCGCCAGCAGGCTGGCCAGCAGCTCCTACGAGCAGTACTTC. Protein product: CASRLASSSYEQYF.

This clone has ten or more counts. The chain couples TRBV27 to TRBJ1-1; a weak D match, TRBD1 (5 bases). Germline V CDR1 and CDR2: MNHEY, SMNVEV (reference sequence). CDR3 length: 14 amino acids. The V gene lost 6 bases and the J gene lost 4 bases, with 15 bases spanning the gap. CDR3 bases: TGTGCCAGCAGGTCGATGGGGGGTGGCACTGAAGCTTTCTTT. It encodes CASRSMGGGTEAFF.

The V and J genes are TRBV19 and TRBJ2-5, with D hard to call. The CDR3 is 13 amino acids. Germline CDR1 is LNHDA and CDR2 is SQIVND (reference sequence). The ends were cut back, 4 bases at V and 7 bases at J, with 13 bases in the middle. CDR3: CASSTQSRGTQYF. CDR3 in DNA: TGTGCCAGTAGTACCCAGTCACGAGGGACCCAGTACTTC. Complete variable domain (other parts from reference TRBV19 and TRBJ2-5): DGGITQSPKYLFRKEGQNVTLSCEQNLNHDAMYWYRQDPGQGLRLIYYSQIVNDFQKGDIAEGYSVSREKKESFPLTVTSAQKNPTAFYLCASSTQSRGTQYFGPGTRLLVL.

This clone is a singleton in its sample. This chain connects TRBV6-9 to TRBJ1-5; D is unresolved. The CDR3 runs 11 residues. Trimming stripped 7 bases from V and 9 bases from J, with 10 bases between. Looked up from germline, CDR1 is MNHGY and CDR2 is SVAAGI. CDR3 DNA: TGTGCCAGCACCTTTGATCGGCCCCAGCATTTT. It encodes CASTFDRPQHF.

This chain links TRBV28 with TRBJ2-5; 9 nucleotides line up with TRBD1. Germline V gene lookup returns CDR1 MDHEN and CDR2 SYDVKM. The CDR3 totals 18 residues. The trim removed 7 bases at V and 7 bases at J, leaving 22 bases unmatched. This chain's CDR3 is CASTTLGGGQGEGGTQYF. The DNA for the CDR3 is TGTGCCAGCACCACTTTGGGGGGGGGACAGGGCGAGGGAGGGACCCAGTACTTC. The full variable domain, rest sourced from reference TRBV28 and TRBJ2-5, is DVKVTQSSRYLVKRTGEKVFLECVQDMDHENMFWYRQDPGLGLRLIYFSYDVKMKEKGDIPEGYSVSREKKERFSLILESASTNQTSMYLCASTTLGGGQGEGGTQYFGPGTRLLVL.

The chain has TRBV14 and TRBJ2-1, with unresolved D. This CDR3 comprises 15 residues. The V end was cut by 5 bases, the J end by 0 bases, with 11 bases between. CDR1 SGHDN and CDR2 FVKESK come from the germline V gene. The chain's CDR3 is CASSKLLSSYNEQFF. The CDR3 bases are TGTGCCAGCAGCAAACTCCTGAGCTCCTACAATGAGCAGTTCTTC.

The V and J genes are TRBV19 and TRBJ2-3; 8 bases map to TRBD1. Germline-derived CDR1 and CDR2 are LNHDA and SQIVND (reference sequence). With V trimmed by 7 bases and J by 5 bases, 23 bases remained unmatched. The CDR3 is 19 residues long. CDR3 sequence reads: CASNTFVWTGHSSVDTQYF. The CDR3 DNA is TGTGCCAGTAACACATTCGTGTGGACAGGGCATTCAAGTGTAGATACGCAGTATTTT.

This clone appeared a single time. The V gene is TRBV29-1, the J gene TRBJ1-2; no clear D gene. V was trimmed by 7 bases and J by 1 base, leaving 16 bases between them. Per germline, CDR1 SQVTM and CDR2 ANQGSEA. This CDR3 comprises 14 residues. The CDR3 here is CSARIRGVNYGYTF. The CDR3 nucleotides read TGCAGCGCTCGTATTCGGGGAGTTAACTATGGCTACACCTTC.

V and J are TRBV18 and TRBJ2-5; TRBD1 matches at 10 bases. The J call may not be correct, given that the DNA end is closer to TRBJ2-7. The CDR3 consists of 14 residues. Germline CDR1 reads KGHSH; CDR2 reads LQKENI. The CDR3 nucleotides read TGTGCCAGCTCAACTCGGACAGGGGGCTACGAGCAGTACTTC. It encodes CASSTRTGGYEQYF.

The chain's CDR3 is CASSQGPGKKLFF. CDR3 coding DNA: TGCGCCAGCAGCCAAGGGCCGGGCAAAAAACTGTTTTTT. This chain uses TRBV4-3 with TRBJ1-4; no reliable D call. The germline gives CDR1 LGHNA, CDR2 YSLEER. V was pared by 1 base and J by 9 bases, with 9 bases between. The CDR3 is 13 residues long.

J is TRBJ2-1 and V is TRBV2; D gene ambiguous. This CDR3 contains 13 residues. Trimming shortened V by 6 bases and J by 5 bases, and 11 bases separated the two germline ends. CDR1 is SNHLY and CDR2 is FYNNEI in the germline V gene. The CDR3 DNA reads TGTGCCAGCAGCCCCCCGAACAACAATGAGCAGTTCTTC. This gives the protein CASSPPNNNEQFF.

This clone showed up just once. The rearrangement joins TRBV7-2 to TRBJ2-5; 8 nucleotides match TRBD1. Germline-derived CDR1 and CDR2 are SGHTA and FQGNSA. This CDR3 has 19 residues. After removal of 5 bases from V and 4 bases from J, the junction contained 21 bases not matched to a gene. CDR3 in amino acids: CASSRRLSISGGRRETQYF. In DNA form, the CDR3 reads TGTGCCAGCAGCCGCAGGCTCTCAATATCAGGGGGCAGGCGAGAGACCCAGTACTTC.

This clone was seen more than once but under ten times. The chain employs TRBV27 and TRBJ1-5, with D maybe TRBD1 (5 bases). CDR1 MNHEY and CDR2 SMNVEV come from the germline V gene (reference sequence). Trimming left V 5 bases short and J 6 bases short, with 17 bases between. This CDR3 contains 15 residues. Here the CDR3 DNA reads TGTGCCAGCAGTCCGCTGGGCAGGGCGGTTCAGCCCCAGCATTTT. Protein sequence: CASSPLGRAVQPQHF.

Concerning this clone itself: Germline is not matched at one junction end, which may reflect a read error. The V call is TRBV14, the J call TRBJ2-5; 9 nucleotides align to TRBD1. CDR1 is SGHDN, CDR2 FVKESK, per germline. This CDR3 is built from 16 residues. CDR3 residues: CASSQAYRGRHETQYF. The CDR3 bases are TGTGCCAGCAGTCAAGCTTACAGGGGGCGACACGAGACCCAGTACTTC.

The V gene is TRBV27, the J gene TRBJ2-1, with D perhaps TRBD2 (5 bases). V was clipped by 0 bases and J by 10 bases, with 13 bases between them. CDR3 length: 14 amino acids. Germline V lookup: CDR1 MNHEY, CDR2 SMNVEV (reference sequence). The CDR3 nucleotides are TGTGCCAGCAGTTTATCGTTCCGGGGTGGAGAGCAGTTCTTC. Protein: CASSLSFRGGEQFF.

V is TRBV6-5 and J is TRBJ2-5; maybe TRBD1 (6 bases). TRBJ2-7 matches the DNA end more closely, so the J call is doubtful. CDR1 is MNHEY, CDR2 SVGAGI, per germline. The CDR3 sequence is 13 residues long. DNA for the CDR3: TGTGCCAGCAGTAGACAGGCTACCTACGAGCAGTACTTC. Residues: CASSRQATYEQYF.

The V gene is TRBV5-5, the J gene TRBJ1-2, with D possibly being TRBD1 (6 bases). From germline, CDR1 is SGHKS and CDR2 YYEKEE (reference sequence). The CDR3 covers 13 residues. With 0 bases removed from V and 7 bases from J, the gap between germline ends came to 10 bases. The CDR3 spells CASSLAGDIGYTF. The CDR3 DNA reads as TGTGCCAGCAGCTTGGCAGGGGACATTGGCTACACCTTC.

The CDR3 loop reads CAISYSGYEQYF. CDR3 in DNA: TGTGCCATCTCCTATAGCGGCTACGAGCAGTACTTC. This chain links TRBV6-1 with TRBJ2-7; a possible D gene is TRBD2 (6 bases). The CDR3 contains 12 residues. Germline lookup yields CDR1 MNHNS and CDR2 SASEGT. V was cut by 10 bases and J by 3 bases, with 13 bases left in between.

This clone was observed once. The V gene is TRBV7-2, the J gene TRBJ2-2; D is unclear. Per the germline V gene, CDR1 is SGHTA and CDR2 is FQGNSA. The CDR3 loop spans 15 amino acids. V lost 4 bases, J lost 4 bases, and 13 bases lay in between. The CDR3 spells CASSSPRAITGELFF. The DNA for the CDR3 is TGTGCCAGCAGCTCCCCTCGGGCCATCACCGGGGAGCTGTTTTTT.